This entry lists 20 T cell receptor beta chains sequenced from one sample in a study of blood T cell repertoires in COVID-19. Clones were sequenced by immunoSEQ multiplex PCR, and TCRdb holds only the in-frame ones, with some missing. The sample has about 320,000 clones, 85% to 90% seen once; the top ten hold 11%. Sequenced input: peripheral blood. All receptors derive from a woman aged 25-40 years with COVID-19, enrolled during active disease.

The CDR3 DNA reads as TGTGCCAGCAGCTCTCCCACAGTTCTGGACTATGGCTACACCTTC. Translating it yields CASSSPTVLDYGYTF. This chain uses TRBV7-9 with TRBJ1-2; D not certain. V lost 4 bases and J lost 3, with 15 bases in between. Per the germline V gene, CDR1 is SEHNR and CDR2 is FQNEAQ (reference sequence). The CDR3 is made up of 15 amino acids. Complete variable domain (other parts from reference TRBV7-9 and TRBJ1-2): DTGVSQNPRHKITKRGQNVTFRCDPISEHNRLYWYRQTLGQGPEFLTYFQNEAQLEKSRLLSDRFSAERPKGSFSTLEIQRTEQGDSAMYLCASSSPTVLDYGYTFGSGTRLTVV.

The chain recombines TRBV30 with TRBJ2-1; 7 nucleotides align to TRBD2. Germline V gene data show CDR1 as GTSNPN and CDR2 as SVGIG (reference sequence). The CDR3 totals 16 residues. The trim removed 2 bases at V and 6 bases at J, leaving 13 bases unmatched. The CDR3 DNA is TGTGCCTGGAGTTCCCTCCTGGGTGGGGGGGGCAATGAGCAGTTCTTC. It codes for CAWSSLLGGGGNEQFF.

The chain recombines TRBV5-6 with TRBJ2-2, with 9 positions matching TRBD2. The V and J ends lost 4 bases and 2 bases, in that order; junction bases with no gene match: 3. CDR1 is SGHDT, CDR2 YYEEEE, per germline. CDR3 size: 15 residues. This CDR3 is CASSIAGENTGELFF. In DNA form, the CDR3 reads TGTGCCAGCAGCATAGCGGGGGAAAACACCGGGGAGCTGTTTTTT.

This clone has only one observation. V usage is TRBV11-2 and J usage is TRBJ2-7, with 8 nucleotides matching TRBD1. The CDR3 is 16 residues long. J gave up 1 base and V 3 bases, and 8 bases lay outside the gene matches. The germline gives CDR1 SGHAT, CDR2 FQNNGV. The CDR3 sequence is CASSFISQGASYEQYF. The DNA of the CDR3 is TGTGCCAGCAGCTTTATCAGCCAGGGGGCTTCCTACGAGCAGTACTTC.

This chain uses TRBV6-6 with TRBJ1-6, with D perhaps TRBD1 (6 bases). Germline V gives CDR1 MNHNY, CDR2 SVGAGI (reference sequence). This CDR3 is built from 15 residues. V was clipped by 6 bases and J by 10 bases, with 19 bases between them. The CDR3 is CASSHRQGRDSPLHF. CDR3 DNA: TGTGCCAGCAGCCACCGGCAGGGGCGCGACTCACCCCTCCACTTT.

This rearrangement joins TRBV5-1 to TRBJ1-1; D not resolved. V lost 2 bases, J lost 0 bases, and 8 bases lay in between. The CDR3 runs 14 residues. In germline, CDR1 is SGHRS, CDR2 YFSETQ. The CDR3 nucleotides read TGCGCCAGCAGCTTTGAGGGAATGAACACTGAAGCTTTCTTT. Encoded protein: CASSFEGMNTEAFF.

The J gene is TRBJ1-3, the V gene TRBV3-1 (or the pseudogene TRBV3-2), with D possibly TRBD1 on 5 matching bases. CDR1 and CDR2 from the germline V gene are LGHDT and YNNKEL (reference sequence). The CDR3 is 13 residues long. V dropped 5 bases and J dropped 7 bases, with 12 bases sitting between them. CDR3 nucleotides: TGTGCCAGCAGCACAAGAAACAGGAACACCATATATTTT. Its translation is CASSTRNRNTIYF.

This chain joins TRBV27 and TRBJ2-3; 10 bases line up with TRBD2. Germline values: CDR1 MNHEY, CDR2 SMNVEV (reference sequence). The CDR3 runs 14 residues. J lost 4 bases, V lost 6 bases, and 4 bases had no gene match. CDR3 loop: CASSSGGGSDTQYF. DNA for the CDR3: TGTGCCAGCAGCAGCGGGGGGGGGTCAGATACGCAGTATTTT.

The chain couples TRBV6-5 to TRBJ2-7; D might be TRBD2 (5 bases). The CDR3 spans 12 residues. Germline V gene lookup returns CDR1 MNHEY and CDR2 SVGAGI. V was shortened by 11 bases and J by 2 bases, with 13 bases between the two germline ends. Here the CDR3 reads CAATGITYEQYF. The DNA of the CDR3 is TGTGCCGCCACGGGAATTACCTACGAGCAGTACTTC.

The rearrangement joins TRBV4-1 to TRBJ1-5; tentatively, D is TRBD1 (5 bases). Germline values: CDR1 MGHRA, CDR2 YSYEKL. Between the trimmed V and J ends, which lost 3 bases and 3 bases, there was a span of 9 bases. The CDR3 length is 14 residues. CDR3 bases: TGCGCCAGCAGCCATTCAGGGCCCAATCAGCCCCAGCATTTT. It encodes CASSHSGPNQPQHF.

This sequence joins TRBV9 and TRBJ1-2; TRBD1 is a possible D gene (5 bases). Between the trimmed V and J ends, which lost 3 bases and 6 bases, there was a span of 15 bases. The germline CDR1 and CDR2 sequences are SGDLS and YYNGEE. CDR3 length: 14 residues. The CDR3 nucleotides read TGTGCCAGCAGCGCGGCAGGGCGGTTTGATGGCTACACCTTC. It translates to CASSAAGRFDGYTF.

The V call is TRBV21-1, the J call TRBJ2-2; TRBD2 was called by the table and not checked on the DNA. TRBV21-1 counts as a pseudogene. CDR3 length equals 17 residues. In DNA, the CDR3 is TGTGCCAGCAACACCGCGGTGACTAGCGGGGGAGGCGGGGAGCTGTTTTTT. Translation gives CASNTAVTSGGGGELFF.

The CDR3 DNA follows: TGTGCCAGCAGCTTGGTCCGGGGAGCTAACTATGGCTACACCTTC. This codes for CASSLVRGANYGYTF. The chain recombines TRBV5-6 with TRBJ1-2, with D uncertain. The length of the CDR3 is 15 residues. V lost 0 bases, J lost 0 bases, and 9 bases lay in between. CDR1 is SGHDT and CDR2 is YYEEEE in the germline V gene.

This chain joins TRBV24-1 and TRBJ2-7; D remains ambiguous. The germline V and J ends were trimmed by 7 bases and 4 bases, with 10 bases remaining between them. CDR1 is KGHDR, CDR2 SFDVKD, per germline. The CDR3 spans 12 residues. CDR3 nucleotides: TGTGCCACCAGGGGCAGCCATTACGAGCAGTACTTC. This translates into CATRGSHYEQYF.

The rearrangement joins TRBV19 to TRBJ2-7, with 7 bases aligning to TRBD1. Germline V gives CDR1 LNHDA, CDR2 SQIVND (reference sequence). The V segment lost 5 bases and the J segment 4 bases; nucleotides outside the gene matches: 8. The CDR3 is made up of 14 amino acids. This chain's CDR3 is CASSYGQDYYEQYF. CDR3 in DNA: TGTGCCAGTAGTTATGGACAGGATTATTACGAGCAGTACTTC.

The chain couples TRBV2 to TRBJ1-3; 7 nucleotides align to TRBD1. Looked up from germline, CDR1 is SNHLY and CDR2 is FYNNEI. The CDR3 has 14 amino acids. V was pared by 7 bases and J by 0 bases, with 3 bases of the junction left unmatched. CDR3 region: CASKGADSGNTIYF. The DNA for the CDR3 is TGTGCCAGCAAGGGGGCCGACTCTGGAAACACCATATATTTT.

V gene TRBV13 combines with J gene TRBJ1-1; TRBD1 might be the D (5 bases). The V gene's germline CDR1 is PRHDT and CDR2 FYEKMQ (reference sequence). Trimming removed 5 bases from V and 4 bases from J, with 23 bases in between. This CDR3 has 17 amino acids. CDR3 region: CASSPYGTTGTSTEAFF. In DNA form, the CDR3 reads TGTGCCAGCAGCCCTTATGGGACGACCGGGACTAGCACTGAAGCTTTCTTT.

The chain links TRBV29-1 to TRBJ1-2, with TRBD1 identical over 9 bases. Looked up from germline, CDR1 is SQVTM and CDR2 is ANQGSEA. The V segment lost 4 bases and the J segment 7 bases; nucleotides outside the gene matches: 7. This CDR3 comprises 13 residues. The CDR3 protein is CSVASQGAGGYTF. In DNA form, the CDR3 reads TGCAGCGTTGCGTCACAGGGGGCAGGTGGCTACACCTTC.

The chain links TRBV29-1 to TRBJ1-2, with TRBD1 as a possible D gene (5 bases). Germline lookup yields CDR1 SQVTM and CDR2 ANQGSEA. V shed 0 bases and J shed 5 bases, with 16 bases lying between them. This CDR3 is 15 amino acids long. Written as DNA, the CDR3 is TGCAGCGTTGAAGATCTGGACACAGGCCCTTATGGCTACACCTTC. Encoded protein: CSVEDLDTGPYGYTF.

The V call is TRBV28, the J call TRBJ2-5; 8 bases are a match to TRBD2. CDR1 and CDR2 (germline): MDHEN, SYDVKM. There are 16 residues in the CDR3. Germline trimming cut 1 base from V and 2 bases from J; bases unmatched to any gene: 6. This CDR3 reads CASSLYRSSGQETQYF. DNA for the CDR3: TGTGCCAGCAGTTTATATAGGTCTAGCGGGCAAGAGACCCAGTACTTC.